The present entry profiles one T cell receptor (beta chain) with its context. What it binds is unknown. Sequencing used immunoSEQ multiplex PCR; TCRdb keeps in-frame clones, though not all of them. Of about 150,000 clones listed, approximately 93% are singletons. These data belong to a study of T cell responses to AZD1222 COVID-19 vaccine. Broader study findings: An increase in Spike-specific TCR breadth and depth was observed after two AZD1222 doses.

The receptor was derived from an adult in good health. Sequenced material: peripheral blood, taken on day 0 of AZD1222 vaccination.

The CDR3 DNA reads TGTGCCAGCAGTTTAAGGACAGGGGCGATATCCTACAATGAGCAGTTCTTC. Amino acid sequence: CASSLRTGAISYNEQFF. The chain has TRBV27 and TRBJ2-1; the match to TRBD1 covers 9 bases. CDR1 is MNHEY, CDR2 SMNVEV, per germline (reference sequence). The CDR3 is made up of 17 amino acids. V lost 2 bases and J lost 1; bases outside the gene matches: 6.